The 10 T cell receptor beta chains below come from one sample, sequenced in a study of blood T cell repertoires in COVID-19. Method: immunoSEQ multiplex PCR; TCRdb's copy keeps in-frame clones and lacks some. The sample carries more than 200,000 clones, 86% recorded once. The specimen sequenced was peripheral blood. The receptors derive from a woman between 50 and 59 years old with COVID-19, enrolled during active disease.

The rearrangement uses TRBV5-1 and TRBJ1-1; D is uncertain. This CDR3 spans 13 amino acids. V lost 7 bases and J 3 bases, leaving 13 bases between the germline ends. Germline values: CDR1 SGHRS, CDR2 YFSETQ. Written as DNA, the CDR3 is TGCGCCAGCCTAGGTTCCCCAGACACTGAAGCTTTCTTT. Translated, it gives CASLGSPDTEAFF.

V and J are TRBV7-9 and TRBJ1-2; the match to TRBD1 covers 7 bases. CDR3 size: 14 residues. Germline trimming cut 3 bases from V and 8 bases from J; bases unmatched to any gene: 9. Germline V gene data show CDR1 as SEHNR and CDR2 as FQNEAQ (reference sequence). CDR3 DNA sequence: TGTGCCAGCAGCTTCGAATCGACAGGGCGAGGCTACACCTTC. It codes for CASSFESTGRGYTF.

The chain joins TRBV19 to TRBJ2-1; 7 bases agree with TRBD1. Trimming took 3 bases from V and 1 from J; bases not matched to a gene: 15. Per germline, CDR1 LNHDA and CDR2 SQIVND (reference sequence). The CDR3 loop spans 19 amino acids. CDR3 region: CASSIRWQGEKRSYNEQFF. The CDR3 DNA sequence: TGTGCCAGTAGTATCCGATGGCAGGGGGAAAAAAGGTCCTACAATGAGCAGTTCTTC.

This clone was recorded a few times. CDR3 coding DNA: TGTGCCAGCAGCTCGGGACAGGGGTCCGGCTACACCTTC. It yields the protein CASSSGQGSGYTF. The chain employs TRBV7-9 and TRBJ1-2, with 10 bases matching TRBD1. With 4 bases clipped from V and 8 bases from J, the junction kept 4 bases outside the gene matches. This CDR3 has 13 amino acids. Germline V gives CDR1 SEHNR, CDR2 FQNEAQ (reference sequence). Full variable domain (remainder filled in from reference TRBV7-9 and TRBJ1-2): DTGVSQNPRHKITKRGQNVTFRCDPISEHNRLYWYRQTLGQGPEFLTYFQNEAQLEKSRLLSDRFSAERPKGSFSTLEIQRTEQGDSAMYLCASSSGQGSGYTFGSGTRLTVV.

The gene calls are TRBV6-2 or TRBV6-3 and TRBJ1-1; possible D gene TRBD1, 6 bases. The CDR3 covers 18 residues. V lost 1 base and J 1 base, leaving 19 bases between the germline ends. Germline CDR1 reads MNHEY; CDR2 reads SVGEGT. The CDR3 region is CASSYFPFSRTENTEAFF. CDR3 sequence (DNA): TGTGCCAGCAGTTACTTCCCTTTTTCTCGGACAGAGAACACTGAAGCTTTCTTT.

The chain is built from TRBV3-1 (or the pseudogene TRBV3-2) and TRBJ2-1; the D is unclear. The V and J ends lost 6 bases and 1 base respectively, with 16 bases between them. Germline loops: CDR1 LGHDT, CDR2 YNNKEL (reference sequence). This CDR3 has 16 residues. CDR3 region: CASSHVSSPSYNEQFF. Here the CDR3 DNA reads TGTGCCAGCAGTCATGTTAGCTCCCCGTCCTACAATGAGCAGTTCTTC.

The CDR3, as DNA: TGTGCCAGCAGCACTGGACATCTTTCGTCCAAATATAAGACCCAGTACTTC. This gives the protein CASSTGHLSSKYKTQYF. The chain uses TRBV11-2 and TRBJ2-5, with D perhaps TRBD1 (5 bases). V lost 5 bases, J lost 6 bases, and 25 bases lay in between. In germline, CDR1 is SGHAT, CDR2 FQNNGV. This CDR3 region has 17 residues.

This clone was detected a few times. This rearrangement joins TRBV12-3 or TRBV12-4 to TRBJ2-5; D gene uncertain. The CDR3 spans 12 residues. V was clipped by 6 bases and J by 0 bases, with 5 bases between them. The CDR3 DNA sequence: TGTGCCAGCAGCTCGTACCAAGAGACCCAGTACTTC. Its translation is CASSSYQETQYF.

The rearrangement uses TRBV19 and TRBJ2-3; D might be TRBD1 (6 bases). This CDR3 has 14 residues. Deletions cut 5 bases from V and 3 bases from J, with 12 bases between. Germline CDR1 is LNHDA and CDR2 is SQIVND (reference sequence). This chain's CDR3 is CASSWTARTDTQYF. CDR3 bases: TGTGCCAGTAGTTGGACAGCACGGACAGATACGCAGTATTTT.

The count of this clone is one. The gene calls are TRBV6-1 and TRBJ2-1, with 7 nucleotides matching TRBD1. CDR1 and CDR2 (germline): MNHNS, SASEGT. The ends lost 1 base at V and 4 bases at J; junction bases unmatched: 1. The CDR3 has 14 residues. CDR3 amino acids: CASSEDRGYNEQFF. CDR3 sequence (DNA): TGTGCCAGCAGTGAAGACAGGGGATACAATGAGCAGTTCTTC.